This TCR beta chain appears in the sequencing data of a study of blood T cell repertoires in COVID-19. Germline V lookup: CDR1 MNHEY, CDR2 SVGAGI. CDR3 size: 14 residues. Trimming pared 6 bases from V and 2 bases from J, leaving 14 bases between. A single count supports this clone. TCRdb's copy holds only in-frame clones and misses some; the assay was immunoSEQ multiplex PCR. The sample consists of roughly 100,000 clones, around four fifths of them appearing once. This chain connects TRBV6-5 to TRBJ2-7; perhaps TRBD1 as D (6 bases). This clonotype originated in a man between 60 and 75 years old with active or convalescent COVID-19. Sequenced: peripheral blood. CDR3 protein: CASSYQGTTYEQYF. In nucleotides, the CDR3 is TGTGCCAGCAGCTACCAGGGGACAACCTACGAGCAGTACTTC.